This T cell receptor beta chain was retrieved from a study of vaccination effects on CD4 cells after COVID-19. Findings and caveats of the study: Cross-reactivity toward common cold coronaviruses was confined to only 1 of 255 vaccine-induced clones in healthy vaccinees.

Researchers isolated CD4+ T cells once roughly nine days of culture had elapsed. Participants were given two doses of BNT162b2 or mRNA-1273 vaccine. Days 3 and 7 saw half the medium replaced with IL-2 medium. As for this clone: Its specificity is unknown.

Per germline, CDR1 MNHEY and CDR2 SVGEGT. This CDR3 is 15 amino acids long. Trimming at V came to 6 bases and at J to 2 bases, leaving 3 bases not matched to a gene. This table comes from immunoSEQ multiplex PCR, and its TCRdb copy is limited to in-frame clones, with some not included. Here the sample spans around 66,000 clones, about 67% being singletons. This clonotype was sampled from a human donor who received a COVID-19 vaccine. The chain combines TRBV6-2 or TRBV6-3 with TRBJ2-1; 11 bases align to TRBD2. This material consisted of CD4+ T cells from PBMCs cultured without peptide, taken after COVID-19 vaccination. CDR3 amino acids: CASSLAGGTYNEQFF. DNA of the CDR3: TGTGCCAGCAGCCTAGCGGGGGGCACCTACAATGAGCAGTTCTTC.